A single T cell receptor (beta chain) is shown here with its context. Its binding antigen is unknown. No much larger clone exists at a distance of one base, and base qualities are not known. The sample originates from a study of blood T cell repertoires in COVID-19 (dated by TCRdb to the early 2020s). Notes on the research overall: Samples from collaborators originated in the United States, Italy and Spain and spanned both the acute and convalescent phases of COVID-19. The prospective study material was composed of cDNA or gDNA derived from T cells, B-cell-depleted T cells, or PBMCs. Deeply sampled blood TCRbeta repertoires from subjects exposed to, actively infected with, or recovered from COVID-19 were included in the dataset. The repertoires were released in a freely available public database intended as a resource for research on the immune response to SARS-CoV-2. Samples were obtained from the ongoing ImmuneRACE study (first 160 participants) and from 1,254 subjects provided by 6 global collaborators. Sample metadata almost always included a de-identified subject ID, COVID-19 status, age in years and sex. Where available, HLA class I and class II types were taken from metadata supplied by the sample provider and were not determined by assay-based typing.

TCRbeta CDR3 regions were amplified from genomic DNA using the immunoSEQ Assay, a bias-controlled multiplex PCR. In the original analysis: Nucleated cell counts per sample were estimated from amplification of reference gene primers within the assay. To quantify the absolute abundance of each unique TCRbeta CDR3 rearrangement, sequence reads were collapsed and filtered. Productive Simpson clonality was computed per sample as the square root of Simpson's diversity index over productive rearrangements. TCRdb obtained this table from immuneACCESS and retained in-frame rearrangements with V and J assigned. These tables miss some clones; where compared with another copy, unresolved V genes account for less than half of the shortfall, and the remainder is unexplained. V, J and clone size reflect that table, while D and trimming were determined from the DNA. The sample table lists approximately 230,000 clones, nearly 90% of them with a count of one. The ten largest clones capture 3% to 3.5% of the sample.

Whole blood was collected in K2EDTA tubes by collaborating institutions according to the institutions' own protocols. For TCRbeta analysis, collaborators shipped samples as frozen whole blood, isolated PBMCs, or DNA extracted from either of those sample types. Reading the germline V gene gives CDR1 SNHLY and CDR2 FYNNEI. The CDR3 starts with the cysteine, ends with the phenylalanine, and has 16 residues. The retained sequence is limited to the CDR3, 48 bases, with the frame set at the first base. The junction shows trimming of 5 bases on V and 4 bases on J, and the gene matches do not reach 10 bases of it. What the research found in general, with its limitations: Clinical and demographic metadata were provided uncurated, with the amount varying by source and participant.

This chain joins TRBV2 to TRBJ2-3, with 9 junctional bases fitting TRBD2. This clonotype was obtained from a man aged 18 to 35 with active or convalescent COVID-19. The sample was peripheral blood. The DNA sequence follows: TGTGCCAGCAGTACTCCCCTAGCGGGGTCTTCAGATACGCAGTATTTT. Protein translation: CASSTPLAGSSDTQYF.